Listed here are 18 T cell receptor beta chains from one sample, sequenced in a study of blood T cell repertoires in COVID-19. Profiled with immunoSEQ multiplex PCR; TCRdb holds only in-frame clones, not every one. The table lists 60,000 to 70,000 clones, roughly 84% of them singletons. The sample comprised peripheral blood. These TCRs come from a man aged 45-60 years with active COVID-19.

This chain's CDR3 is CASGGSQPQHF. The CDR3, as DNA: TGTGCCAGCGGGGGGTCCCAGCCCCAGCATTTT. The gene calls are TRBV7-4 and TRBJ1-5; D may be TRBD1 (5 bases). V shed 8 bases and J shed 7 bases, with 9 bases lying between them. Germline values: CDR1 SGHVT, CDR2 SQSDAQ. The CDR3 has 11 residues.

J is TRBJ1-5 and V is TRBV4-2, with TRBD1 identical over 11 bases. This CDR3 comprises 18 residues. CDR1 is LGHNA and CDR2 is YNFKEQ in the germline V gene. V trimming: 2 bases; J trimming: 4 bases; junction bases outside the gene matches: 10. CDR3: CASSQQEDRGRLNQPQHF. The CDR3 nucleotides read TGTGCCAGCAGCCAACAGGAGGACAGGGGGCGACTAAATCAGCCCCAGCATTTT.

The chain joins TRBV7-6 to TRBJ2-1; the match to TRBD2 covers 13 bases. Germline trimming cut 4 bases from V and 8 bases from J; bases unmatched to any gene: 14. This CDR3 comprises 18 residues. The germline V gene has CDR1 SGHVS and CDR2 FNYEAQ. The CDR3 DNA sequence: TGTGCCAGCAGCTCGCCTATTGGACTAGCGGGAGAAGCGGATGAGCAGTTCTTC. It yields the protein CASSSPIGLAGEADEQFF.

The chain has TRBV5-6 and TRBJ2-7; possible D gene TRBD1, 6 bases. V shed 0 bases and J shed 2 bases, with 9 bases lying between them. From germline, CDR1 is SGHDT and CDR2 YYEEEE. CDR3 length: 14 residues. CDR3 protein: CASSLEGVPYEQYF. The CDR3 nucleotides are TGTGCCAGCAGCTTGGAGGGGGTCCCCTACGAGCAGTACTTC. Full variable domain (remainder filled in from reference TRBV5-6 and TRBJ2-7): DAGVTQSPTHLIKTRGQQVTLRCSPKSGHDTVSWYQQALGQGPQFIFQYYEEEERQRGNFPDRFSGHQFPNYSSELNVNALLLGDSALYLCASSLEGVPYEQYFGPGTRLTVT.

CDR3 coding DNA: TGTGCCTGGACCGCCGCGGGAGGACTGACAGATACGCAGTATTTT. This encodes CAWTAAGGLTDTQYF. This sequence joins TRBV30 and TRBJ2-3, with TRBD2 matching 8 bases. Germline lookup yields CDR1 GTSNPN and CDR2 SVGIG (reference sequence). The V and J ends lost 4 bases and 3 bases, in that order; junction bases with no gene match: 9. The CDR3 is 15 amino acids.

The J gene is TRBJ2-5, the V gene TRBV7-6, with 8 bases that match TRBD2. The CDR3 totals 15 residues. Germline lookup yields CDR1 SGHVS and CDR2 FNYEAQ. V gave up 5 bases and J gave up 5 bases; unmatched junction bases: 10. This chain's CDR3 is CASSPVRGGVETQYF. The CDR3 DNA sequence: TGTGCCAGCAGCCCCGTTCGGGGGGGTGTGGAGACCCAGTACTTC. Based on the CDR3 plus reference TRBV7-6 and TRBJ2-5, the full variable domain is GAGVSQSPRYKVTKRGQDVALRCDPISGHVSLYWYRQALGQGPEFLTYFNYEAQQDKSGLPNDRFSAERPEGSISTLTIQRTEQRDSAMYRCASSPVRGGVETQYFGPGTRLLVL.

This chain connects TRBV6-6 to TRBJ1-6; D is uncertain. The CDR3 extends over 14 amino acids. Trimming removed 6 bases from V and 6 bases from J, with 12 bases in between. Germline V gives CDR1 MNHNY, CDR2 SVGAGI (reference sequence). The CDR3 sequence is CASRTRGFNSPLHF. In DNA, the CDR3 is TGTGCCAGCAGGACCCGCGGGTTTAATTCACCCCTCCACTTT.

The genes are TRBV5-8 and TRBJ2-3; weak D call: TRBD2 (6 bases). This CDR3 comprises 16 residues. The germline V gene has CDR1 SGHTS and CDR2 YDEGEE. The V end was cut by 4 bases, the J end by 2 bases, with 17 bases between. Here the CDR3 reads CASSLGTGTFTDTQYF. CDR3 in DNA: TGTGCCAGCAGCCTAGGAACCGGGACTTTCACAGATACGCAGTATTTT.

V and J are TRBV19 and TRBJ1-2; D is possibly TRBD1 (5 bases). Germline CDR1 reads LNHDA; CDR2 reads SQIVND (reference sequence). V lost 3 bases and J 0 bases, leaving 11 bases between the germline ends. The CDR3 length is 15 residues. The DNA of the CDR3 is TGTGCCAGTAGTATTTGGGGCGGAACTAACTATGGCTACACCTTC. Translation gives CASSIWGGTNYGYTF.

The chain carries TRBV12-3 or TRBV12-4 and TRBJ2-1; D may be TRBD1 (6 bases). V lost 6 bases, J lost 8 bases, and 14 bases lay in between. This CDR3 is built from 13 residues. The CDR3 region is CASSSLGAHEQFF. For the CDR3, the DNA is TGTGCCAGCAGCTCACTGGGGGCTCATGAGCAGTTCTTC.

The gene calls are TRBV19 and TRBJ1-2, with D perhaps matching TRBD1 (5 bases). Trimming shortened V by 9 bases and J by 4 bases, and 18 bases separated the two germline ends. The CDR3 extends over 14 amino acids. Germline V gene lookup returns CDR1 LNHDA and CDR2 SQIVND (reference sequence). The CDR3 here is CASVAGGGIYGYTF. The CDR3 bases are TGTGCCAGCGTGGCGGGGGGTGGAATCTATGGCTACACCTTC.

This sequence joins TRBV19 and TRBJ2-7; 8 nucleotides match TRBD1. CDR1 LNHDA and CDR2 SQIVND come from the germline V gene (reference sequence). The ends lost 6 bases at V and 4 bases at J; junction bases unmatched: 2. The CDR3 spans 12 residues. CDR3 in DNA: TGTGCCAGTAGCGACAGGGGATACGAGCAGTACTTC. This translates into CASSDRGYEQYF. The full variable domain, with the rest looked up from reference TRBV19 and TRBJ2-7, is DGGITQSPKYLFRKEGQNVTLSCEQNLNHDAMYWYRQDPGQGLRLIYYSQIVNDFQKGDIAEGYSVSREKKESFPLTVTSAQKNPTAFYLCASSDRGYEQYFGPGTRLTVT.

The gene calls are TRBV6-2 or TRBV6-3 and TRBJ2-1, with 8 bases that match TRBD1. J was trimmed by 8 bases and V by 3 bases; bases with no gene match: 12. The CDR3 totals 16 residues. Germline V lookup: CDR1 MNHEY, CDR2 SVGEGT. CDR3 region: CASSYLSGQGEDEQFF. CDR3 in DNA: TGTGCCAGCAGTTATTTATCAGGACAGGGTGAGGATGAGCAGTTCTTC.

The rearrangement uses TRBV18 and TRBJ2-2; D possibly corresponds to TRBD1 (5 bases). Germline values: CDR1 KGHSH, CDR2 LQKENI. CDR3 size: 17 residues. V was pared by 2 bases and J by 7 bases, with 20 bases between. Here the CDR3 DNA reads TGTGCCAGCTCACCAACCAGGGATTCAGCCCCTATCGGGGAGCTGTTTTTT. This translates into CASSPTRDSAPIGELFF.

The CDR3 DNA is TGTGCCAGCAACGGACAGGGCCATGAGCAGTTCTTC. This gives the protein CASNGQGHEQFF. V and J are TRBV2 and TRBJ2-1, with 8 bases fitting TRBD1. The ends lost 7 bases at V and 8 bases at J; junction bases unmatched: 4. The CDR3 loop spans 12 amino acids. Germline CDR1 reads SNHLY; CDR2 reads FYNNEI.

This chain connects TRBV7-9 to TRBJ2-2, with 7 bases fitting TRBD1. Trimming took 10 bases from V and 1 from J; bases not matched to a gene: 3. CDR1 and CDR2 (germline): SEHNR, FQNEAQ (reference sequence). The CDR3 extends over 13 amino acids. CDR3 residues: CAIGTVNTGELFF. The CDR3 DNA sequence: TGTGCCATTGGGACAGTGAACACCGGGGAGCTGTTTTTT.

The rearrangement uses TRBV18 and TRBJ1-2; 8 nucleotides line up with TRBD1. The V gene end was trimmed by 3 bases and the J gene end by 7 bases; junction bases not matched to a gene: 7. The CDR3 is 14 amino acids. CDR1 and CDR2 from the germline V gene are KGHSH and LQKENI. The CDR3 sequence is CASSPMDRDSGYTF. The CDR3 nucleotides read TGTGCCAGCTCACCTATGGACAGGGACTCTGGCTACACCTTC. Full variable domain (missing parts from reference TRBV18 and TRBJ1-2): NAGVMQNPRHLVRRRGQEARLRCSPMKGHSHVYWYRQLPEEGLKFMVYLQKENIIDESGMPKERFSAEFPKEGPSILRIQQVVRGDSAAYFCASSPMDRDSGYTFGSGTRLTVV.

This chain connects TRBV18 to TRBJ1-6, with 7 nucleotides matching TRBD1. The CDR3 extends over 15 amino acids. V shed 1 base, J shed 7 bases, and the junction held 4 bases outside the gene matches. CDR1 and CDR2 (germline): KGHSH, LQKENI. The CDR3 spells CASSPLQGVNSPLHF. The CDR3 DNA sequence: TGTGCCAGCTCACCACTTCAGGGGGTGAATTCACCCCTCCACTTT.